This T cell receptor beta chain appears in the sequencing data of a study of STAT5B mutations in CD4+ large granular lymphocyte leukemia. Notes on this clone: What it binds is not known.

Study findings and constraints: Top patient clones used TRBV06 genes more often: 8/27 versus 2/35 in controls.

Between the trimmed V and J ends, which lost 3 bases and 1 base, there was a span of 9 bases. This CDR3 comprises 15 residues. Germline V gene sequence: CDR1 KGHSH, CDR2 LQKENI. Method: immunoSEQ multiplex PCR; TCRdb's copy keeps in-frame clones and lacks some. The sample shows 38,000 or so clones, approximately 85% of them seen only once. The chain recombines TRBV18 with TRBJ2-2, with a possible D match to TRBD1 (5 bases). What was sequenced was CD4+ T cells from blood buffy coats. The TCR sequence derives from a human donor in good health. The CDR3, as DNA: TGTGCCAGCTCACCGGACACCTGGAACACCGGGGAGCTGTTTTTT. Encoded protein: CASSPDTWNTGELFF.